What follows are 17 T cell receptor beta chains derived from one specimen sequenced in a study of regulatory T cells in long-lasting Graves disease. Time point in this sample: newly diagnosed GD, antithyroid drugs for less than 3 months. The TCR library used RNA extracted from PBMCs. Construction of the TCR beta libraries employed iRepertoire HTBI primers in conjunction with Arm-PCR of CDR3 regions. TCRdb independently ran MiXCR on the multiplex PCR reads; one entry per CDR3 protein. The sample lists 400,000 to 500,000 distinct CDR3 sequences; 15% were seen once. This sample also belongs to another study, concerning T cells in Graves' hyperthyroidism and ophthalmopathy.

The sample here was peripheral blood mononuclear cells (PBMCs), taken at new diagnosis, from a patient treated with antithyroid drugs. Receptors originate from a woman in her thirties with Graves disease.

The V gene is TRBV7-2, the J gene TRBJ2-3, with 8 bases that match TRBD2. CDR1 is SGHTA, CDR2 FQGNSA, per germline. The CDR3 sequence is 16 residues long. The V gene end was trimmed by 1 base and the J gene end by 1 base; junction bases not matched to a gene: 4. The CDR3 here is CASSLDGGLGTDTQYF. The DNA for the CDR3 is TGTGCCAGCAGCTTAGATGGGGGACTAGGCACAGATACGCAGTATTTT.

This chain connects TRBV12-3 or TRBV12-4 to TRBJ2-1; 7 nucleotides match TRBD2. Germline trimming cut 0 bases from V and 9 bases from J; bases unmatched to any gene: 8. The CDR3 runs 15 residues. CDR3 sequence reads: CASSLAGGPVGEQFF. CDR3 DNA: TGTGCCAGCAGTTTAGCGGGAGGGCCGGTGGGTGAGCAGTTCTTC.

In this sample, this clonotype turned up many times. The genes are TRBV11-3 and TRBJ2-3; D remains ambiguous. V lost 5 bases, J lost 5 bases, and 8 bases lay in between. CDR3 length equals 12 residues. Germline CDR1 is SGHNT and CDR2 is YENEEA. Here the CDR3 reads CASSPSRDTQYF. CDR3 in DNA: TGTGCCAGCAGCCCTTCGCGAGATACGCAGTATTTT.

CDR3 coding DNA: TGTGCCGGGGGTCTAGAAGACAATGAGCAGTTCTTC. Its translation: CAGGLEDNEQFF. The V call is TRBV7-9, the J call TRBJ2-1; D may correspond to TRBD1 or TRBD2 (5 bases each). Germline CDR1 SEHNR, CDR2 FQNEAQ (reference sequence). This CDR3 has 12 residues. V was clipped by 11 bases and J by 5 bases, with 13 bases between them.

The chain employs TRBV4-1 and TRBJ2-3; D is perhaps TRBD2 (5 bases). Germline V gene sequence: CDR1 MGHRA, CDR2 YSYEKL. CDR3 size: 15 residues. Between the trimmed V and J ends, which lost 1 base and 4 bases, there was a span of 12 bases. CDR3 amino acids: CASSQARAGADTQYF. In nucleotides, the CDR3 is TGCGCCAGCAGCCAAGCGAGGGCCGGGGCAGATACGCAGTATTTT.

This clonotype showed up many times. The chain links TRBV20-1 to TRBJ2-1; D is perhaps TRBD1 or TRBD2 (6 bases each). The V end lost 4 bases, the J end lost 6 bases, and 13 bases lay between the germline ends. The germline gives CDR1 DFQATT, CDR2 SNEGSKA (reference sequence). The CDR3 contains 13 residues. The CDR3 protein is CSAKGGVGNEQFF. The CDR3 bases are TGCAGTGCTAAGGGGGGAGTGGGCAATGAGCAGTTCTTC.

This clonotype was seen only a few times. This chain uses TRBV19 with TRBJ2-7; D gene uncertain. This CDR3 is built from 13 residues. Per germline, CDR1 LNHDA and CDR2 SQIVND (reference sequence). V was clipped by 0 bases and J by 2 bases, with 5 bases between them. For the CDR3, the DNA is TGTGCCAGTAGTATAGATCGGGCCTACGAGCAGTACTTC. Protein product: CASSIDRAYEQYF.

This clonotype was recorded many times. CDR3 DNA sequence: TGTGCCAGCAGTTTTCCCCCCTCGGGGGGCGCGGGGACCCAGTACTTC. Translated, it gives CASSFPPSGGAGTQYF. The genes are TRBV12-3 or TRBV12-4 and TRBJ2-5; possible D gene TRBD2, 7 bases. The CDR3 sequence is 16 residues long. V was pared by 3 bases and J by 7 bases, with 21 bases between.

Many counts were recorded for this clonotype. The rearrangement joins TRBV3-1 to TRBJ2-5; D perhaps matches TRBD2 (6 bases). Germline V gene lookup returns CDR1 LGHDT and CDR2 YNNKEL (reference sequence). There are 13 residues in the CDR3. Trimming removed 1 base at V and 3 bases at J, with 6 bases between. The CDR3 here is CASSQGGEETQYF. The CDR3 DNA sequence: TGTGCCAGCAGCCAAGGGGGGGAAGAGACCCAGTACTTC.

V and J are TRBV2 and TRBJ2-7; 11 bases fit TRBD2. V shed 10 bases and J 1 base; nucleotides not matched to a gene: 6. From germline, CDR1 is SNHLY and CDR2 FYNNEI. The CDR3 is 14 residues long. This chain's CDR3 is CATPGLAESYEQYF. The CDR3 DNA follows: TGTGCCACCCCGGGACTAGCGGAATCCTACGAGCAGTACTTC.

In this sample, this clonotype turned up many times. The V gene is TRBV12-3 or TRBV12-4, the J gene TRBJ2-6, with D uncertain. The length of the CDR3 is 15 residues. The germline V and J ends were trimmed by 7 bases and 1 base, with 11 bases remaining between them. CDR3: CASTLGSSGANVLTF. The DNA of the CDR3 is TGTGCCAGCACCCTAGGCTCTTCTGGGGCCAACGTCCTGACTTTC.

The V call is TRBV7-9, the J call TRBJ1-2, with TRBD1 matching 9 bases. CDR3 length: 15 amino acids. The V gene end was trimmed by 5 bases and the J gene end by 4 bases; junction bases not matched to a gene: 8. From germline, CDR1 is SEHNR and CDR2 FQNEAQ (reference sequence). CDR3 residues: CASSTYGTGPYGYTF. DNA of the CDR3: TGTGCCAGCAGCACCTACGGGACAGGGCCCTATGGCTACACCTTC.

At least ten counts were recorded for this clonotype. The V gene is TRBV30, the J gene TRBJ1-2; tentatively, D is TRBD1 (6 bases). This CDR3 has 13 residues. V lost 5 bases, J lost 4 bases, and 14 bases lay in between. Germline values: CDR1 GTSNPN, CDR2 SVGIG (reference sequence). The CDR3 loop is CAWDLQGGYGYTF. Here the CDR3 DNA reads TGTGCCTGGGACTTACAGGGAGGCTATGGCTACACCTTC.

This clonotype was observed at least ten times. The V gene is TRBV12-5, the J gene TRBJ2-3; D remains ambiguous. V gave up 3 bases and J gave up 2 bases, with 15 bases separating them. Looked up from germline, CDR1 is LGHNT and CDR2 is FRNRAP. This CDR3 contains 16 residues. CDR3 sequence reads: CASGFLLPTHTDTQYF. The CDR3 nucleotides are TGTGCTAGTGGTTTTCTACTCCCAACCCACACAGATACGCAGTATTTT.

This clonotype was picked up many times. The CDR3 sequence: CSARDLAEPYNEQFF. The CDR3 bases are TGCAGTGCTAGAGATCTGGCGGAACCCTACAATGAGCAGTTCTTC. The gene calls are TRBV20-1 and TRBJ2-1; no definite D call. The germline V gene encodes CDR1 DFQATT and CDR2 SNEGSKA (reference sequence). The CDR3 is made up of 15 amino acids. V was trimmed by 0 bases and J by 2 bases, leaving 11 bases between them.

The rearrangement joins TRBV12-3 or TRBV12-4 to TRBJ2-4; D unclear. The CDR3 length is 15 residues. Trimming removed 5 bases at V and 0 bases at J, with 11 bases between. The CDR3 here is CASSLTALAKNIQYF. CDR3 nucleotides: TGTGCCAGCAGTCTTACAGCCTTAGCCAAAAACATTCAGTACTTC.

In this sample, this clonotype turned up many times. V is TRBV24-1 and J is TRBJ1-1; D unclear. Germline V gene data show CDR1 as KGHDR and CDR2 as SFDVKD. The CDR3 is 13 residues long. Between the trimmed V and J ends, which lost 2 bases and 8 bases, there was a span of 11 bases. CDR3 protein: CATSDSLTHEAFF. In DNA, the CDR3 is TGTGCCACCAGTGATTCATTGACTCACGAAGCTTTCTTT.